This T cell receptor beta chain was observed in a study of control samples from healthy donors and cancer patients. Of note for this clone: The junction departs from the called germline gene at one end, perhaps through a read error.

This CDR3 comprises 14 residues. The germline gives CDR1 KGHSH, CDR2 LQKENI. Some clones are missing from TCRdb's copy, which holds only in-frame ones; the method was immunoSEQ multiplex PCR. The sample gives some 96,000 clones, about 92% of which show up once; 8% is in the top ten. This receptor was obtained from a man between 18 and 29 years old in good health. This sequence joins TRBV18 and TRBJ1-5, with TRBD1 identical over 7 bases. The material sequenced was blood. Written as DNA, the CDR3 is TGTGCCAGCTCATACCGGGACAGCAATCAGCCCCAACATTTT. This sequence encodes CASSYRDSNQPQHF.